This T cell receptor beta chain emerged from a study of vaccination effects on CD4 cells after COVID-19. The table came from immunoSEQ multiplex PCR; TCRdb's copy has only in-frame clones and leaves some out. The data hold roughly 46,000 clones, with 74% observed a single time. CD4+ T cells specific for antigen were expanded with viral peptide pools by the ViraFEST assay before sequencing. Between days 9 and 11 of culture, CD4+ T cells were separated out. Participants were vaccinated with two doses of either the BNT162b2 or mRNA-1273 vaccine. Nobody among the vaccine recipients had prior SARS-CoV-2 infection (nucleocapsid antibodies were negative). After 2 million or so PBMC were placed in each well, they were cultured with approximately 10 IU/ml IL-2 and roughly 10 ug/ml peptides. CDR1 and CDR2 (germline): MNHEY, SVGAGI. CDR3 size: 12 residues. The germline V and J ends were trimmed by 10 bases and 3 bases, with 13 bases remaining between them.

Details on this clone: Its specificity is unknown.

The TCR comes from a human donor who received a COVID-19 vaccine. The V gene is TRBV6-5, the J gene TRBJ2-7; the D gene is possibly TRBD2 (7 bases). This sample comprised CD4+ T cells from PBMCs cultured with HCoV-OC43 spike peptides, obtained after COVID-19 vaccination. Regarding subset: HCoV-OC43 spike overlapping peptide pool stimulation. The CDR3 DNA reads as TGTGCCACGGGGGGCAACAGCTACGAGCAGTACTTC. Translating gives CATGGNSYEQYF.